Shown below are 18 T cell receptor beta chains from a single sample sequenced in a study of shared clonotypes between healthy human individuals. The naive CD8 subset, CD45RO-negative cells positively selected for CCR7, excluded terminally differentiated effector memory CD45RA+ cells. This table comes from immunoSEQ multiplex PCR, and its TCRdb copy is limited to in-frame clones, with some not included. The table records a few hundred thousand clones, roughly 95% of them present only once. The sequenced material came from naive CD8+ T cells sorted from blood. The receptors derive from a woman in her twenties or thirties in good health.

This chain's CDR3 is CASSERWGLVKNIQYF. The CDR3 nucleotides are TGTGCCAGCAGTGAAAGGTGGGGGCTTGTCAAAAACATTCAGTACTTC. The chain has TRBV2 and TRBJ2-4; weak D call: TRBD1 (6 bases). The V end lost 2 bases, the J end lost 3 bases, and 14 bases lay between the germline ends. This CDR3 region has 16 residues. Germline assignment: CDR1 SNHLY and CDR2 FYNNEI.

The genes are TRBV11-2 and TRBJ2-1; D is unclear. Germline loops: CDR1 SGHAT, CDR2 FQNNGV. V lost 5 bases to trimming and J lost 7 bases, with 9 bases between them. The CDR3 totals 12 residues. The CDR3 DNA sequence: TGTGCCAGCAGCGCCCGCATGAATGAGCAGTTCTTC. This sequence encodes CASSARMNEQFF.

V usage is TRBV9 and J usage is TRBJ1-1; 8 bases fit TRBD1. Germline CDR1 and CDR2: SGDLS and YYNGEE. This CDR3 contains 14 residues. With 0 bases clipped from V and 4 bases from J, the junction kept 2 bases outside the gene matches. The CDR3 loop is CASSVGTGGTEAFF. For the CDR3, the DNA is TGTGCCAGCAGCGTAGGCACAGGGGGCACTGAAGCTTTCTTT. Based on the CDR3 plus reference TRBV9 and TRBJ1-1, the full variable domain is DSGVTQTPKHLITATGQRVTLRCSPRSGDLSVYWYQQSLDQGLQFLIQYYNGEERAKGNILERFSAQQFPDLHSELNLSSLELGDSALYFCASSVGTGGTEAFFGQGTRLTVV.

The chain employs TRBV27 and TRBJ2-3; 8 nucleotides match TRBD2. Germline CDR1 MNHEY, CDR2 SMNVEV (reference sequence). This CDR3 is 15 amino acids long. The V gene end was trimmed by 6 bases and the J gene end by 4 bases; junction bases not matched to a gene: 9. The CDR3 loop is CASRPGLGPADTQYF. The CDR3 DNA sequence: TGTGCCAGCAGACCGGGACTAGGTCCGGCAGATACGCAGTATTTT.

The V and J genes are TRBV11-2 and TRBJ2-3; D perhaps matches TRBD2 (6 bases). The V gene lost 5 bases and the J gene lost 0 bases, with 15 bases spanning the gap. Germline CDR1 is SGHAT and CDR2 is FQNNGV. The CDR3 spans 16 residues. In DNA form, the CDR3 reads TGTGCCAGCAGCGCGATTCCGGGACTTAGCACAGATACGCAGTATTTT. Its translation is CASSAIPGLSTDTQYF.

This chain joins TRBV6-9 and TRBJ2-7; perhaps TRBD1 as D (5 bases). The germline V gene encodes CDR1 MNHGY and CDR2 SVAAGI. The CDR3 runs to 16 residues. V was cut by 3 bases and J by 4 bases, with 19 bases left in between. This chain's CDR3 is CASSYPLQGFPYEQYF. CDR3 DNA: TGTGCCAGCAGTTACCCTCTCCAGGGTTTTCCATACGAGCAGTACTTC.

This clone has a handful of counts. The rearrangement uses TRBV27 and TRBJ2-7; D may be TRBD1 (6 bases). The CDR3 is made up of 13 amino acids. The germline V gene has CDR1 MNHEY and CDR2 SMNVEV (reference sequence). V shed 10 bases and J shed 1 base, with 14 bases lying between them. The CDR3 protein is CATKQGTSYEQYF. The CDR3 nucleotides are TGTGCCACCAAACAGGGTACTTCCTACGAGCAGTACTTC.

This chain links TRBV27 with TRBJ2-7; D unclear. Germline CDR1 MNHEY, CDR2 SMNVEV (reference sequence). Trimming took 5 bases from V and 5 from J, leaving 25 bases between them. CDR3 length equals 17 residues. The CDR3 DNA reads as TGTGCCAGCAGTCCCCATCCGACCCGCTACCCAGGAGACGAGCAGTACTTC. Translated, it gives CASSPHPTRYPGDEQYF.

This chain connects TRBV4-1 to TRBJ2-7, with a weak D call TRBD1 (6 bases). This CDR3 spans 14 amino acids. Germline values: CDR1 MGHRA, CDR2 YSYEKL. Between the trimmed V and J ends, which lost 2 bases and 3 bases, there was a span of 11 bases. The CDR3 DNA reads as TGCGCCAGCAGCCAAAAGGACAGTAACTACGAGCAGTACTTC. Translating it yields CASSQKDSNYEQYF.

The chain has TRBV5-1 and TRBJ2-5, with 8 bases lining up with TRBD2. The CDR3 spans 14 residues. V trimming: 5 bases; J trimming: 5 bases; junction bases outside the gene matches: 8. The germline CDR1 and CDR2 sequences are SGHRS and YFSETQ. The CDR3, as DNA: TGCGCCAGCAGTAAGGCGGGAGGATCCGAGACCCAGTACTTC. Translation gives CASSKAGGSETQYF.

V is TRBV5-8 and J is TRBJ2-7; tentative D call: TRBD1 (6 bases). Trimming left V 4 bases short and J 1 base short, with 21 bases between. The CDR3 is made up of 17 amino acids. The germline gives CDR1 SGHTS, CDR2 YDEGEE. CDR3 in amino acids: CASSPEGQPILSYEQYF. The DNA of the CDR3 is TGTGCCAGCAGCCCAGAAGGACAGCCCATTCTATCCTACGAGCAGTACTTC.

Concerning this clone itself: The sample contains more than one DNA sequence encoding this CDR3. CDR3 protein: CASSFSGPTYEQYF. The CDR3 region has the DNA TGTGCCAGCAGTTTCTCCGGGCCTACCTACGAGCAGTACTTC. The chain joins TRBV27 to TRBJ2-5; D not resolved. TRBJ2-7 explains the end of the DNA better; the J call may be wrong. This CDR3 comprises 14 residues. Germline CDR1 reads MNHEY; CDR2 reads SMNVEV (reference sequence).

The chain couples TRBV27 to TRBJ1-2, with TRBD1 matching over 7 bases. The CDR3 totals 13 residues. V gave up 10 bases and J gave up 4 bases; unmatched junction bases: 9. Germline CDR1 is MNHEY and CDR2 is SMNVEV (reference sequence). CDR3 region: CATLPGTAYGYTF. CDR3 nucleotides: TGTGCCACCCTGCCTGGGACAGCCTATGGCTACACCTTC.

The chain couples TRBV5-6 to TRBJ2-1, with D possibly being TRBD1 (6 bases). This CDR3 has 16 residues. Trimming cost V 2 bases and J 5 bases, with 17 bases left between them. Germline V gene data show CDR1 as SGHDT and CDR2 as YYEEEE. The CDR3 DNA sequence: TGTGCCAGCAGCTTCTTGCAGGGGAGTTCCAACAATGAGCAGTTCTTC. It specifies CASSFLQGSSNNEQFF.

The rearrangement joins TRBV19 to TRBJ2-7, with TRBD2 as a possible D gene (5 bases). The CDR3 totals 14 residues. V lost 1 base, J lost 4 bases, and 11 bases lay in between. Germline V gene sequence: CDR1 LNHDA, CDR2 SQIVND (reference sequence). The chain's CDR3 is CASSIGAGVYEQYF. DNA for the CDR3: TGTGCCAGTAGTATAGGGGCCGGGGTTTACGAGCAGTACTTC. Combining the CDR3 with reference TRBV19 and TRBJ2-7 gives the whole variable domain DGGITQSPKYLFRKEGQNVTLSCEQNLNHDAMYWYRQDPGQGLRLIYYSQIVNDFQKGDIAEGYSVSREKKESFPLTVTSAQKNPTAFYLCASSIGAGVYEQYFGPGTRLTVT.

The CDR3 loop is CASSIGASGRVDWYNEQFF. DNA of the CDR3: TGTGCCAGTAGTATAGGGGCTAGCGGGAGGGTGGATTGGTACAATGAGCAGTTCTTC. This chain joins TRBV19 and TRBJ2-1, with TRBD2 matching over 12 bases. CDR1 LNHDA and CDR2 SQIVND come from the germline V gene (reference sequence). Trimming at V came to 1 base and at J to 4 bases, leaving 11 bases not matched to a gene. CDR3 length: 19 amino acids.

The chain has TRBV19 and TRBJ1-1; D is unresolved. The V end lost 3 bases, the J end lost 5 bases, and 31 bases lay between the germline ends. The CDR3 is 20 residues long. Germline V gene lookup returns CDR1 LNHDA and CDR2 SQIVND (reference sequence). The CDR3: CASSMVVRPLIRRTSTEAFF. The CDR3 DNA follows: TGTGCCAGTAGTATGGTGGTTCGTCCGCTAATCCGAAGAACAAGTACTGAAGCTTTCTTT.

This rearrangement joins TRBV7-3 to TRBJ2-1, with 10 bases aligning to TRBD2. The CDR3 spans 15 residues. J was trimmed by 9 bases and V by 5 bases; bases with no gene match: 10. CDR1 is SGHTA, CDR2 FQGTGA, per germline. The CDR3 DNA reads TGTGCCAGCAGCCAAACTAGCGGGGAGGCTGGTGAGCAGTTCTTC. Translation gives CASSQTSGEAGEQFF. Together with reference TRBV7-3 and TRBJ2-1, the CDR3 gives the full variable domain: GAGVSQTPSNKVTEKGKYVELRCDPISGHTALYWYRQSLGQGPEFLIYFQGTGAADDSGLPNDRFFAVRPEGSVSTLKIQRTERGDSAVYLCASSQTSGEAGEQFFGPGTRLTVL.